This T cell receptor beta chain is from a study of shared clonotypes between healthy human individuals. The study's findings and limits: Naive subsets generally had larger estimated richness than memory subsets.

Notes on this clone: Its specificity is unknown.

CDR1 is MGHRA and CDR2 is YSYEKL in the germline V gene. The CDR3 consists of 17 residues. V was cut by 1 base and J by 5 bases, with 19 bases left in between. TCRdb's copy holds only in-frame clones and misses some; the assay was immunoSEQ multiplex PCR. The profile shows about 1.1 million clones, 75% to 80% of them singletons. The J gene is TRBJ2-3, the V gene TRBV4-1; D may be TRBD2 (6 bases). The clonotype comes from a man between 18 and 29 years old in good health. Some clones in this sample may be carry-over from other donors' samples. The sample was memory CD4+ T cells from PBMCs. Indicated subset: CD45RA-negative fraction. The CDR3 region has the DNA TGCGCCAGCAGCCAAGTGGCATCGGGGGTGGTTTTAGATACGCAGTATTTT. It yields the protein CASSQVASGVVLDTQYF.